The entry that follows covers one T cell receptor (beta chain) sequence. There are a few counts of this clonotype. The specificity of this receptor is unknown. No much larger clonotype is one base removed from it; base qualities were not supplied. This specimen comes from a study of early T cells in non-severe SARS-CoV-2 infection (dated by TCRdb to the early 2020s). Background for the entire study: Because TCR sequencing was done on bulk RNA from unsorted whole blood, the alpha and beta chains could not be paired.

Beyond this particular receptor, the publication reports: VDJdb matching was skewed toward anti-spike CD8 responses, so virus-specific expansions were likely underestimated and private and CD4 specificities were missed.

Library method: 5' RACE. The listed sequencing device is NextSeq 500. In the TCR library protocol, unique molecular identifiers were attached to individual cDNA molecules to correct for PCR bias and sequencing error. Both TCR alpha and beta chains were sequenced, and tight co-correlation was observed between alpha and beta sequence abundances in each sample. In the paper's pipeline: Decombinator V4 was used to perform V gene, J gene and CDR3 annotation of TCR sequences. TCRs were defined as expanded if a significant change between any two time points was detected under a Poisson model with p below 0.0001. TCR abundances were normalised to the total number of TCRs sequenced per sample and were expressed as counts per million. VDJdb, accessed on 1 November 2021, was searched for TCRs annotated for CMV, EBV and SARS-CoV-2, and TCRs annotated for more than one antigen were excluded. TCRdb cleaned the public reads at Q25 with fastp, built clones with MiXCR and kept in-frame beta chains. Rows merge per CDR3 protein into single entries with the most common DNA and genes. TCRdb's processing, not the authors', yielded these V and J calls. This sample comprises 90,000 or so distinct CDR3 sequences, about 15% of them detected only once. The ten top clones hold approximately 6% of the sample.

This was a case-control study nested in a cohort of healthcare workers in London, UK, who had nasopharyngeal swab PCR tests and blood samples taken every week. Between 23 and 31 March 2020, the week of the UK lockdown, healthcare workers were enrolled and then followed up weekly for as long as 16 weeks. This receptor was identified in an adult who was a healthcare worker with PCR-confirmed SARS-CoV-2 infection or an uninfected control (not recorded which). Sequencing was done on a sample of whole blood.

The CDR3 region: CASSVGQRETQETQYF. The sequence in DNA is TGTGCCAGCAGCGTAGGACAGCGGGAGACTCAAGAGACCCAGTACTTC. Recombination linked TRBV9 to TRBJ2-5; 8 central nucleotides agree with TRBD2. Counted from cysteine to phenylalanine, this CDR3 has 16 amino acids. The sequence is cut down to CDR3 DNA, 48 bases in frame from base 1. Reading the germline V gene gives CDR1 SGDLS and CDR2 YYNGEE. V is trimmed back by 0 bases and J by 2 bases, and the junction contains 6 bases that no gene match accounts for.